This T cell receptor beta chain came from a study of cytomegalovirus exposure and HLA in healthy donors (dated by TCRdb to about 2017). As for the study more broadly: The 700 or so repertoires of the first cohort and the approximately 130 validation repertoires were produced on the same platform, according to a later analysis. The study aimed to test whether cataloging public T cell receptors could reveal signatures of past pathogen exposure. To predict cytomegalovirus infection status, the study combined high-throughput TCR immunosequencing, statistical association of individual TCRs with disease status, and machine learning. In addition to the first cohort of around 670 subjects, a separate validation cohort of 120 different subjects was used.

The donors were included in the validation cohort of 100 to 150 subjects, a group kept apart from the approximately 700-subject first cohort. The paper's findings and limits, for the study overall: In vitro tests confirmed that three of the cytomegalovirus-associated TCR beta chains recognize cytomegalovirus antigens. A total of about 180 TCR beta chains were listed by the study as associated with cytomegalovirus. Most TCR sequences were seen in very few donors, while some public TCRs were found in many individuals. Of the cluster scores, 85% to 95% were above 0 in a later analysis, which found that TCRs clustered in the first cohort also tended to co-occur in the approximately 130 validation repertoires. A later analysis had no HLA typing for the validation cohort, so co-occurrence there was scored across all 130 or so repertoires. In both the original and validation cohorts, the classifier was reported to diagnose cytomegalovirus status with high specificity and sensitivity. The authors suggested that the approach could potentially be generalized to other disease states and immunological phenotypes.

Libraries were made using the immunoSEQ multiplex PCR assay. As for how the authors treated the data: A statistical classification framework was built for diagnosing cytomegalovirus status from the catalog of TCR beta chain sequences. TCRdb re-hosts the immuneACCESS table, in-frame sequences only. Its copies lack some clones; in the studies checked, an unresolved V gene accounts for under half of them, and the cause for the rest is not known. V and J calls and clone size follow that table, whereas D and trimming were derived from the DNA. This sample holds roughly 60,000 clones; about 92% were observed only once. Jointly, the top ten make up 1% to 1.5% of the sample. With regard to this clone: Its binding antigen is unknown. Per-base qualities were not stored, and no clone one base away is much larger.

From its cysteine to its phenylalanine, the CDR3 spans 15 amino acids. Here the CDR3 DNA is all that survives: 45 bases in frame from base 1. Based on the germline V gene, the CDR1 and CDR2 sequences are SGHRS and YFSETQ. The junction carries 6 bases between V and J, which are trimmed by 0 bases and 2 bases respectively. This sequence originates from a woman aged 18 to 35 in good health and CMV-seronegative. The chain is assembled from TRBV5-1 and TRBJ2-6; too little of a D gene remains to name it. Sequenced: PBMCs. The CDR3 region has the sequence CASSLDITGANVLTF. In nucleotides, the sequence is TGCGCCAGCAGCTTGGACATAACTGGGGCCAACGTCCTGACTTTC.